What follows are 3 T cell receptor beta chains derived from one specimen sequenced in a study of blood T cell repertoires in COVID-19. Repertoires were generated with immunoSEQ multiplex PCR, while TCRdb's copy carries only in-frame clones and drops some. The repertoire holds 150,000 to 200,000 clones, with roughly 88% as singletons. Input material: PBMCs or T cells enriched from blood (not recorded which). The source is a woman in her sixties or seventies who had recovered from COVID-19.

V usage is TRBV29-1 and J usage is TRBJ2-3; 9 bases align to TRBD1. The CDR3 extends over 15 amino acids. V lost 2 bases and J lost 5; bases outside the gene matches: 8. Germline assignment: CDR1 SQVTM and CDR2 ANQGSEA. CDR3 sequence reads: CSVELTGGLVDTQYF. CDR3 nucleotide sequence: TGCAGCGTTGAACTAACAGGGGGCCTAGTAGATACGCAGTATTTT.

Only a few counts were recorded for this clone. V usage is TRBV3-1 (or the pseudogene TRBV3-2) and J usage is TRBJ1-5; 7 positions match TRBD1. The CDR3 contains 15 residues. Germline V gene sequence: CDR1 LGHDT, CDR2 YNNKEL (reference sequence). J gave up 6 bases and V 8 bases, and 13 bases lay outside the gene matches. As DNA, the CDR3 is TGTGCCAGCTCCTCCGGGACAGATATGTCTCAGCCCCAGCATTTT. Protein sequence: CASSSGTDMSQPQHF.

The chain is built from TRBV5-8 and TRBJ2-3, with D possibly TRBD2 on 5 matching bases. CDR3 length: 14 residues. Between the trimmed V and J ends, which lost 1 base and 3 bases, there was a span of 9 bases. The germline CDR1 and CDR2 sequences are SGHTS and YDEGEE. CDR3 protein: CASSLTRKTDTQYF. The CDR3 nucleotides are TGTGCCAGCAGCTTGACTAGGAAGACAGATACGCAGTATTTT.